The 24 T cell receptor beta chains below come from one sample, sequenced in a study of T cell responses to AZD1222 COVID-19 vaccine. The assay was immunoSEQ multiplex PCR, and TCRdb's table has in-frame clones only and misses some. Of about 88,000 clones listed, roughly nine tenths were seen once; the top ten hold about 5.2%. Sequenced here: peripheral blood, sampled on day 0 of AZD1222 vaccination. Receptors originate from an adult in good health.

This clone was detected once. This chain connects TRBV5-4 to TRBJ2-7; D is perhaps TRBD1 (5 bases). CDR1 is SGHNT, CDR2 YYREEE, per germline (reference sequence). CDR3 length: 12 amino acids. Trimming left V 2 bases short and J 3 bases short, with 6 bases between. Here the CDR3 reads CASSFDSYEQYF. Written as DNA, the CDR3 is TGTGCCAGCAGCTTCGACAGCTACGAGCAGTACTTC.

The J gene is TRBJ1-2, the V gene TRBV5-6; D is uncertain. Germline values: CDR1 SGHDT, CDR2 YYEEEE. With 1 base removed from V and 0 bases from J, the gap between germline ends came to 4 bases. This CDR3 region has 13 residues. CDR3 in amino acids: CASSLQTNYGYTF. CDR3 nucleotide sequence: TGTGCCAGCAGCTTGCAGACTAACTATGGCTACACCTTC.

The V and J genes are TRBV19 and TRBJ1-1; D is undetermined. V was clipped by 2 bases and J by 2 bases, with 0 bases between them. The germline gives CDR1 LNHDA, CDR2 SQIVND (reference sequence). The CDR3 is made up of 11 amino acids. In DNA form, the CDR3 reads TGTGCCAGTAGTATAAACACTGAAGCTTTCTTT. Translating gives CASSINTEAFF.

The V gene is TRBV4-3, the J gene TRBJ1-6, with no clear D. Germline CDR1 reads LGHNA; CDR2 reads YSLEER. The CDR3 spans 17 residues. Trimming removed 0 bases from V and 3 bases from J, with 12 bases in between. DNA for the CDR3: TGCGCCAGCAGCCAAGATTGGCCCAGTGACTATAATTCACCCCTCCACTTT. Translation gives CASSQDWPSDYNSPLHF.

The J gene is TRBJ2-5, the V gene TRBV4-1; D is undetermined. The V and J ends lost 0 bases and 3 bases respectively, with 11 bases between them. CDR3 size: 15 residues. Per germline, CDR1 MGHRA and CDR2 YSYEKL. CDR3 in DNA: TGCGCCAGCAGCCAAGAAATCTCCATTGAAGAGACCCAGTACTTC. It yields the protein CASSQEISIEETQYF.

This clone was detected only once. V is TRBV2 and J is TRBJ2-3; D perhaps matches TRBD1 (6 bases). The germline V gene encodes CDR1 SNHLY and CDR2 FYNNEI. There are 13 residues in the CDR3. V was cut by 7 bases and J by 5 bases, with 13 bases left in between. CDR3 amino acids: CASTYRAQDTQYF. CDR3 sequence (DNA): TGTGCCAGCACCTACAGGGCCCAAGATACGCAGTATTTT.

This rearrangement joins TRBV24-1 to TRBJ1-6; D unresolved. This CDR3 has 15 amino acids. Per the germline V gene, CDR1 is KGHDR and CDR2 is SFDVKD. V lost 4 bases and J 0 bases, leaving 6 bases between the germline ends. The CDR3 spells CATSEGTSYNSPLHF. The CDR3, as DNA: TGTGCCACCAGTGAGGGTACCTCCTATAATTCACCCCTCCACTTT.

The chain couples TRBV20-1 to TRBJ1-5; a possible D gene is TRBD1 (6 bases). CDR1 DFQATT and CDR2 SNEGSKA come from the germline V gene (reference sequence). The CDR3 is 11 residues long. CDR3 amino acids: CSAQGFQPQHF. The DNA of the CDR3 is TGCAGCGCACAGGGCTTTCAGCCCCAGCATTTT.

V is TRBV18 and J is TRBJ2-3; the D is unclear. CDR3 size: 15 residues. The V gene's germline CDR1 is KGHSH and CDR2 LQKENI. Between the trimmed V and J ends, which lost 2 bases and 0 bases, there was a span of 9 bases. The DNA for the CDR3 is TGTGCCAGCTCACCAGATTGGCAGAGCACAGATACGCAGTATTTT. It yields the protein CASSPDWQSTDTQYF.

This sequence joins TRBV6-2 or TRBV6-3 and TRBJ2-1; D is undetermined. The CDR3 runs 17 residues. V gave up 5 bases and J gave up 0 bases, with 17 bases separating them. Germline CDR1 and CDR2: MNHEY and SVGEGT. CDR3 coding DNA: TGTGCCAGCAGTCCAAGGCCAACTCTCCCCTCCTACAATGAGCAGTTCTTC. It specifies CASSPRPTLPSYNEQFF.

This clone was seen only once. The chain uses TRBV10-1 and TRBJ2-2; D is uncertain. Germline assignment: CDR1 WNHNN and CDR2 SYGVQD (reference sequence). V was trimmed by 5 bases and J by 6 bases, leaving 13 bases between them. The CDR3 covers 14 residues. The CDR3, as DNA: TGCGCCAGCAGTCCTCGCCTTGGACCCGGGGAGCTGTTTTTT. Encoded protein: CASSPRLGPGELFF.

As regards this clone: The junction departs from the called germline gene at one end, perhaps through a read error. CDR3 loop: CASTIKREDYNEQFF. In DNA form, the CDR3 reads TGTGCCAGTACTATAAAGCGGGAGGACTACAATGAGCAGTTCTTC. The chain combines TRBV19 with TRBJ2-1; TRBD2 matches at 9 bases. Germline loops: CDR1 LNHDA, CDR2 SQIVND (reference sequence). The CDR3 loop spans 15 amino acids.

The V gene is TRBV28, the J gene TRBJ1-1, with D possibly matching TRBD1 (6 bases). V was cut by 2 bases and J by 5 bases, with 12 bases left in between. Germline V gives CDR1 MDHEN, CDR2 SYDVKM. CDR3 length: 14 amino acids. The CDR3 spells CASSLTGILTEAFF. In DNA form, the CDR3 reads TGTGCCAGCAGTTTAACAGGGATCTTAACTGAAGCTTTCTTT. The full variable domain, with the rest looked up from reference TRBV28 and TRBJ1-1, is DVKVTQSSRYLVKRTGEKVFLECVQDMDHENMFWYRQDPGLGLRLIYFSYDVKMKEKGDIPEGYSVSREKKERFSLILESASTNQTSMYLCASSLTGILTEAFFGQGTRLTVV.

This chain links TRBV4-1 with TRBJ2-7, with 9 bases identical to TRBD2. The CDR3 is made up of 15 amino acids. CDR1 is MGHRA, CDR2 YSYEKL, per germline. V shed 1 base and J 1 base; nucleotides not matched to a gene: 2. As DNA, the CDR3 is TGCGCCAGCAGCCAAGCCACTAGCGGGTCCTACGAGCAGTACTTC. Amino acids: CASSQATSGSYEQYF.

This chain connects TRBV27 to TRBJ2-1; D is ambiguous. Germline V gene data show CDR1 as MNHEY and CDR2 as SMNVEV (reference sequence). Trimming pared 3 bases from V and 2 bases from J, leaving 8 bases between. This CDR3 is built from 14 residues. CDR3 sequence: CASSLSGAYNEQFF. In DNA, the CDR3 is TGTGCCAGCAGTTTGAGTGGCGCCTACAATGAGCAGTTCTTC.

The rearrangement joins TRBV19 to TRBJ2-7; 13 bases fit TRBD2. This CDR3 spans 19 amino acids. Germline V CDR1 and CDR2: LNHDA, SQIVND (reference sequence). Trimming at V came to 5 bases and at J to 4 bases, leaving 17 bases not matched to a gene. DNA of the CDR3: TGTGCCAGTAGTGTCGGGCCCGATGGGACTAGCGGGACCCTATACGAGCAGTACTTC. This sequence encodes CASSVGPDGTSGTLYEQYF. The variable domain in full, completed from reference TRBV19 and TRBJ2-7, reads DGGITQSPKYLFRKEGQNVTLSCEQNLNHDAMYWYRQDPGQGLRLIYYSQIVNDFQKGDIAEGYSVSREKKESFPLTVTSAQKNPTAFYLCASSVGPDGTSGTLYEQYFGPGTRLTVT.

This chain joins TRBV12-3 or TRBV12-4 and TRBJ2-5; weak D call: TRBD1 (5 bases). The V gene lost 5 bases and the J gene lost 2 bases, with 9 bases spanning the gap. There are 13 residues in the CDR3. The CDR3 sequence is CASSPRQQETQYF. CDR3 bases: TGTGCCAGCAGTCCGAGACAGCAAGAGACCCAGTACTTC.

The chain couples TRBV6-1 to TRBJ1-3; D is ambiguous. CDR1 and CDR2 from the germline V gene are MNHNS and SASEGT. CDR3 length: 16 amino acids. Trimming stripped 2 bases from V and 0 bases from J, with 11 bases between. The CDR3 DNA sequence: TGTGCCAGCAGTGAATTTTGGGCCAACTCTGGAAACACCATATATTTT. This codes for CASSEFWANSGNTIYF.

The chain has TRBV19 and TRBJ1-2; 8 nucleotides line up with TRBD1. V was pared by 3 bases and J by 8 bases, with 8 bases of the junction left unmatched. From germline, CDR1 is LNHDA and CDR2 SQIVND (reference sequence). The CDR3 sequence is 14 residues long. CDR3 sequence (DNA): TGTGCCAGTAGTATGAAGCAGGGGGCGGGCGGCTACACCTTC. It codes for CASSMKQGAGGYTF.

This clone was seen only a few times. The CDR3 bases are TGTGCCAGCAGCCCTAGGGATTTCAACGAGCAGTACTTC. It is translated as CASSPRDFNEQYF. This chain links TRBV14 with TRBJ2-7; no reliable D call. This CDR3 comprises 13 residues. Trimming stripped 4 bases from V and 5 bases from J, with 12 bases between. Per the germline V gene, CDR1 is SGHDN and CDR2 is FVKESK.

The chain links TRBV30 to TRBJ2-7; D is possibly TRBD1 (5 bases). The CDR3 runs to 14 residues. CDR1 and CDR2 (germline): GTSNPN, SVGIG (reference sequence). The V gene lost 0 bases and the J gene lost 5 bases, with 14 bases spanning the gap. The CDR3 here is CAWSVGREFHEQYF. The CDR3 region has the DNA TGTGCCTGGAGTGTAGGCAGGGAATTCCACGAGCAGTACTTC.

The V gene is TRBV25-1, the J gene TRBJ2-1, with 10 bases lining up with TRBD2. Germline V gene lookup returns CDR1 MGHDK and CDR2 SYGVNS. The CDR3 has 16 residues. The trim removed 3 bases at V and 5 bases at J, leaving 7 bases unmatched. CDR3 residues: CASSDHSGRTNNEQFF. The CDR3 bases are TGTGCCAGCAGTGACCATAGCGGGAGGACAAACAATGAGCAGTTCTTC.

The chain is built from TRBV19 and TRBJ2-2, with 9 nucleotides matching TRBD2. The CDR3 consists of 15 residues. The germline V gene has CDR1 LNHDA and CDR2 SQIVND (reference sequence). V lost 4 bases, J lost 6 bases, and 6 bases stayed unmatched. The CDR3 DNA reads TGTGCCAGTAGTACATATAGCGGGAGCTCCGGGGAGCTGTTTTTT. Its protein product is CASSTYSGSSGELFF.

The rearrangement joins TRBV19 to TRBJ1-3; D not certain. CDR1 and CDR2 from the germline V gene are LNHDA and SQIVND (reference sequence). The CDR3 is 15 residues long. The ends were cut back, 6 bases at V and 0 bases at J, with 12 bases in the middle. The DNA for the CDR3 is TGTGCCAGTAGCAACCCCAATTACTCTGGAAACACCATATATTTT. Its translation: CASSNPNYSGNTIYF.